Shown below are 17 T cell receptor beta chains from a single sample sequenced in a study of T cell changes during pregnancy in multiple sclerosis. Sequenced by immunoSEQ multiplex PCR; TCRdb stores in-frame clones only, minus some. In the table there are about 72,000 clones, 90% to 95% of which are singletons. The input for sequencing was peripheral blood, taken in the third trimester of pregnancy. The receptor source for this set is a female donor in good health, enrolled as a control in a pregnancy study.

The rearrangement joins TRBV7-2 to TRBJ2-3, with a tentative D call TRBD1 (5 bases). The CDR3 loop spans 14 amino acids. Trimming removed 5 bases at V and 0 bases at J, with 9 bases between. CDR1 and CDR2 from the germline V gene are SGHTA and FQGNSA. CDR3 sequence reads: CASSPPGSTDTQYF. The CDR3 DNA reads TGTGCCAGCAGCCCCCCAGGGAGCACAGATACGCAGTATTTT.

This clone was recorded only once. The genes are TRBV6-1 and TRBJ1-1, with D unresolved. This CDR3 has 11 amino acids. Germline V gene sequence: CDR1 MNHNS, CDR2 SASEGT. The V gene lost 8 bases and the J gene lost 7 bases, with 11 bases spanning the gap. The CDR3 loop is CASPGEFEAFF. In nucleotides, the CDR3 is TGTGCCAGCCCCGGGGAGTTTGAAGCTTTCTTT.

V gene TRBV27 combines with J gene TRBJ1-6, with unresolved D. This CDR3 has 18 amino acids. V shed 1 base and J shed 0 bases, with 13 bases lying between them. CDR1 is MNHEY, CDR2 SMNVEV, per germline (reference sequence). The DNA for the CDR3 is TGTGCCAGCAGTTTATGGGCGCGCCAGAGCTCCTATAATTCACCCCTCCACTTT. Translating it yields CASSLWARQSSYNSPLHF.

In nucleotides, the CDR3 is TGCGCCAGCAGCCCGGCCGGGAATGCTAGGCCTCCCACAGATACGCAGTATTTT. Protein product: CASSPAGNARPPTDTQYF. The chain recombines TRBV5-1 with TRBJ2-3; tentatively, D is TRBD2 (5 bases). Germline CDR1 SGHRS, CDR2 YFSETQ. The V end was cut by 4 bases, the J end by 2 bases, with 23 bases between. The length of the CDR3 is 18 residues.

This clone was picked up one time. The chain combines TRBV5-1 with TRBJ1-2, with D unresolved. Germline-derived CDR1 and CDR2 are SGHRS and YFSETQ. Trimming stripped 4 bases from V and 6 bases from J, with 22 bases between. The CDR3 runs to 16 residues. The CDR3 region is CASSTDLRAGLNGYTF. In DNA, the CDR3 is TGCGCCAGCAGCACAGACCTGCGGGCCGGTCTAAATGGCTACACCTTC.

The chain is built from TRBV6-5 and TRBJ2-1; 8 nucleotides align to TRBD2. Germline values: CDR1 MNHEY, CDR2 SVGAGI. The CDR3 covers 15 residues. With V trimmed by 7 bases and J by 1 base, 6 bases remained unmatched. In DNA, the CDR3 is TGTGCCAGCAACCCGGCGGGGGGATCCTACAATGAGCAGTTCTTC. Translated, it gives CASNPAGGSYNEQFF.

V gene TRBV19 combines with J gene TRBJ2-7; 7 bases agree with TRBD1. The CDR3 is 14 residues long. The V gene's germline CDR1 is LNHDA and CDR2 SQIVND (reference sequence). After removal of 5 bases from V and 5 bases from J, the junction contained 9 bases not matched to a gene. The DNA for the CDR3 is TGTGCCAGTAGTCCAAGGACAGGTCAAGACGAGCAGTACTTC. Protein sequence: CASSPRTGQDEQYF.

In nucleotides, the CDR3 is TGTGCCAGCAGTGCGGGGGAGAACACCGGGGAGCTGTTTTTT. Its protein is CASSAGENTGELFF. The genes are TRBV6-4 and TRBJ2-2; TRBD2 might be the D (6 bases). The CDR3 consists of 14 residues. Germline V CDR1 and CDR2: MRHNA, SNTAGT. V was shortened by 4 bases and J by 1 base, with 7 bases between the two germline ends.

The CDR3 spells CASSLVRTGEDGETQYF. Here the CDR3 DNA reads TGCGCCAGCAGCTTGGTCAGGACAGGGGAAGATGGAGAGACCCAGTACTTC. The rearrangement links TRBV5-1 to TRBJ2-5; 9 bases agree with TRBD1. J lost 4 bases, V lost 0 bases, and 10 bases had no gene match. The germline V gene encodes CDR1 SGHRS and CDR2 YFSETQ. This CDR3 comprises 17 residues.

The chain recombines TRBV10-3 with TRBJ2-3; TRBD2 might be the D (6 bases). This CDR3 has 14 residues. The germline V and J ends were trimmed by 5 bases and 0 bases, with 9 bases remaining between them. CDR1 ENHRY and CDR2 SYGVKD come from the germline V gene. CDR3 in amino acids: CAISTGTSTDTQYF. The DNA for the CDR3 is TGTGCCATCAGTACCGGGACTAGCACAGATACGCAGTATTTT.

The chain links TRBV6-1 to TRBJ1-5, with D possibly being TRBD1 (5 bases). CDR1 is MNHNS and CDR2 is SASEGT in the germline V gene. The CDR3 is made up of 13 amino acids. The V gene lost 8 bases and the J gene lost 1 base, with 9 bases spanning the gap. Here the CDR3 DNA reads TGTGCCAGCGATGGGGGGAGCAATCAGCCCCAGCATTTT. This codes for CASDGGSNQPQHF.

The chain recombines TRBV7-8 with TRBJ1-1; TRBD1 matches 8 bases. The germline V gene encodes CDR1 SGHVS and CDR2 FQNEAQ. V gave up 4 bases and J gave up 0 bases; unmatched junction bases: 7. The length of the CDR3 is 16 residues. The DNA for the CDR3 is TGTGCCAGCAGCTACGGACAGGGACGGTTGAACACTGAAGCTTTCTTT. Its protein is CASSYGQGRLNTEAFF.

This chain links TRBV5-6 with TRBJ1-4; perhaps TRBD1 as D (5 bases). With 5 bases removed from V and 7 bases from J, the gap between germline ends came to 18 bases. The germline gives CDR1 SGHDT, CDR2 YYEEEE. CDR3 size: 15 residues. The CDR3 protein is CASRPRRARGEKLFF. In DNA form, the CDR3 reads TGTGCCAGCAGACCCCGGAGGGCGAGGGGTGAAAAACTGTTTTTT. Combining the CDR3 with reference TRBV5-6 and TRBJ1-4 gives the whole variable domain DAGVTQSPTHLIKTRGQQVTLRCSPKSGHDTVSWYQQALGQGPQFIFQYYEEEERQRGNFPDRFSGHQFPNYSSELNVNALLLGDSALYLCASRPRRARGEKLFFGSGTQLSVL.

The rearrangement joins TRBV5-6 to TRBJ2-7; tentatively, D is TRBD1 (6 bases). V was cut by 6 bases and J by 2 bases, with 15 bases left in between. This CDR3 contains 14 residues. Germline V gene data show CDR1 as SGHDT and CDR2 as YYEEEE. The CDR3, as DNA: TGTGCCAGCACCATCAGGGGCTCTACCTACGAGCAGTACTTC. The encoded protein is CASTIRGSTYEQYF.

V and J are TRBV29-1 and TRBJ2-3; TRBD1 might be the D (6 bases). Trimming stripped 4 bases from V and 2 bases from J, with 13 bases between. The CDR3 loop spans 14 amino acids. The germline gives CDR1 SQVTM, CDR2 ANQGSEA. CDR3 nucleotides: TGCAGCGTTGCCGACAGGCTCGACACAGATACGCAGTATTTT. Translating gives CSVADRLDTDTQYF.

The chain joins TRBV7-8 to TRBJ2-3; 14 nucleotides align to TRBD2. After removal of 4 bases from V and 6 bases from J, the junction contained 9 bases not matched to a gene. Germline V gene sequence: CDR1 SGHVS, CDR2 FQNEAQ. The CDR3 has 17 amino acids. The CDR3 sequence is CASSSTGLAGAKDTQYF. The CDR3 DNA sequence: TGTGCCAGCAGCTCGACGGGACTAGCGGGAGCCAAGGATACGCAGTATTTT.

This chain joins TRBV9 and TRBJ1-2; 8 nucleotides align to TRBD1. CDR3 length: 15 amino acids. Germline CDR1 and CDR2: SGDLS and YYNGEE. With V trimmed by 9 bases and J by 0 bases, 10 bases remained unmatched. Here the CDR3 reads CATRTGLSSNYGYTF. The CDR3 coding sequence is TGTGCCACCCGGACAGGGCTTAGTTCTAACTATGGCTACACCTTC.